The 21 T cell receptor beta chains below all came from one sample that was sequenced in a study of T cells after yellow fever vaccination. TCRdb passed the 5' RACE reads through MiXCR, listing each CDR3 protein once. The repertoire holds some 560,000 distinct CDR3 sequences, roughly a sixth seen once, with 17% in the top ten. Sequences were derived from PBMCs, sampled 5 days after the first yellow fever vaccination. Receptors originate from a man aged 18 to 35 who received the YFV17D yellow fever vaccine.

This clonotype came up a few times. The V call is TRBV15, the J call TRBJ2-1; D possibly corresponds to TRBD2 (5 bases). The V gene's germline CDR1 is LNHNV and CDR2 YYDKDF (reference sequence). Between the trimmed V and J ends, which lost 0 bases and 5 bases, there was a span of 17 bases. The CDR3 consists of 17 residues. The DNA of the CDR3 is TGTGCCACCAGCAGAGATCTCGTGGGGAGTTACCACAATGAGCAGTTCTTC. Amino acids: CATSRDLVGSYHNEQFF.

The J gene is TRBJ2-3, the V gene TRBV7-3, with D unresolved. The germline V gene encodes CDR1 SGHTA and CDR2 FQGTGA. The CDR3 is 13 residues long. V gave up 5 bases and J gave up 6 bases, with 12 bases separating them. The CDR3 DNA sequence: TGTGCCAGCAGCCCGACCCTGGGGGATACGCAGTATTTT. It is translated as CASSPTLGDTQYF.

The rearrangement uses TRBV5-1 and TRBJ2-1, with D possibly TRBD2 on 5 matching bases. The germline V gene encodes CDR1 SGHRS and CDR2 YFSETQ. The length of the CDR3 is 14 residues. V lost 5 bases to trimming and J lost 1 base, with 10 bases between them. CDR3 DNA: TGCGCCAGCAGGCTAGCCGATTCCTACAATGAGCAGTTCTTC. Amino acid sequence: CASRLADSYNEQFF.

In regard to this clonotype: A read error is possible here, since a much larger clone lies one base away. This rearrangement joins TRBV7-2 to TRBJ2-2; perhaps D is TRBD1 or TRBD2 (5 bases each). CDR3 length: 15 amino acids. V was pared by 3 bases and J by 6 bases, with 14 bases between. Per germline, CDR1 SGHTA and CDR2 FQGNSA. CDR3 loop: CASSFVARGSGELFF. In DNA form, the CDR3 reads TGTGCCAGCAGCTTCGTAGCGAGGGGTTCCGGGGAGCTGTTTTTT.

This clonotype was counted only a few times. This chain links TRBV29-1 with TRBJ2-1; possible D gene TRBD2, 5 bases. Germline loops: CDR1 SQVTM, CDR2 ANQGSEA. V was clipped by 7 bases and J by 0 bases, with 13 bases between them. CDR3 length equals 14 residues. The chain's CDR3 is CSGSVQSSYNEQFF. As DNA, the CDR3 is TGCAGCGGTAGCGTTCAGAGCTCCTACAATGAGCAGTTCTTC.

This clonotype has at least ten counts. This chain uses TRBV25-1 with TRBJ2-3; possible D gene TRBD2, 6 bases. Trimming left V 4 bases short and J 7 bases short, with 18 bases between. The CDR3 sequence is 15 residues long. CDR1 and CDR2 (germline): MGHDK, SYGVNS. This CDR3 is CASSAPGWGLNTQYF. CDR3 nucleotide sequence: TGTGCCAGCAGTGCACCAGGGTGGGGACTCAATACGCAGTATTTT. Using reference TRBV25-1 and TRBJ2-3 for the parts outside the CDR3, the full variable domain is EADIYQTPRYLVIGTGKKITLECSQTMGHDKMYWYQQDPGMELHLIHYSYGVNSTEKGDLSSESTVSRIRTEHFPLTLESARPSHTSQYLCASSAPGWGLNTQYFGPGTRLTVL.

Regarding this clonotype: A read error may explain this, as a much larger clone is one base away. CDR3 protein: CATSRGLAGWLDDTQYF. The CDR3 DNA reads as TGTGCCACCAGCAGAGGACTAGCGGGGTGGCTCGACGATACGCAGTATTTT. The chain links TRBV15 to TRBJ2-3; 11 bases line up with TRBD2. CDR3 length: 17 residues. CDR1 and CDR2 (germline): LNHNV, YYDKDF (reference sequence). After removal of 1 base from V and 6 bases from J, the junction contained 9 bases not matched to a gene.

In this sample, this clonotype turned up a few times. The chain couples TRBV7-2 to TRBJ2-3; possibly TRBD1 or TRBD2 for D (5 bases each). Germline CDR1 SGHTA, CDR2 FQGNSA. This CDR3 is built from 16 residues. V lost 5 bases and J 1 base, leaving 16 bases between the germline ends. CDR3 DNA: TGTGCCAGCAGCCCAGGGTCAGGGAGAGGCACAGATACGCAGTATTTT. This gives the protein CASSPGSGRGTDTQYF.

V gene TRBV4-3 combines with J gene TRBJ2-2; 9 bases match TRBD2. This CDR3 is 17 amino acids long. Germline CDR1 LGHNA, CDR2 YSLEER. The J segment lost 4 bases and the V segment lost 0 bases, leaving 6 bases of the junction unmatched. As DNA, the CDR3 is TGCGCCAGCAGCCAAGATCCCCCACTAGCGGGCACCGGGGAGCTGTTTTTT. Protein: CASSQDPPLAGTGELFF.

The rearrangement joins TRBV29-1 to TRBJ1-2; 9 bases match TRBD1. V shed 6 bases, J shed 1 base, and the junction held 6 bases outside the gene matches. Germline CDR1 SQVTM, CDR2 ANQGSEA. This CDR3 spans 14 amino acids. The DNA for the CDR3 is TGCAGCGTCGCCGGGACAGGGATTAACTATGGCTACACCTTC. This translates into CSVAGTGINYGYTF. The whole variable domain, filled in from reference TRBV29-1 and TRBJ1-2, reads SAVISQKPSRDICQRGTSLTIQCQVDSQVTMMFWYRQQPGQSLTLIATANQGSEATYESGFVIDKFPISRPNLTFSTLTVSNMSPEDSSIYLCSVAGTGINYGYTFGSGTRLTVV.

This clonotype was seen only a few times. This chain connects TRBV5-1 to TRBJ2-5, with TRBD2 matching over 9 bases. CDR1 SGHRS and CDR2 YFSETQ come from the germline V gene. The V and J ends lost 8 bases and 2 bases, in that order; junction bases with no gene match: 4. The CDR3 loop spans 13 amino acids. CDR3 loop: CASQRGEQETQYF. CDR3 sequence (DNA): TGCGCCAGTCAGCGGGGGGAACAAGAGACCCAGTACTTC.

This clonotype was found a few times. The chain links TRBV6-5 to TRBJ1-1; D is possibly TRBD1 (5 bases). The V end lost 3 bases, the J end lost 4 bases, and 9 bases lay between the germline ends. There are 13 residues in the CDR3. CDR1 and CDR2 (germline): MNHEY, SVGAGI. The CDR3 DNA sequence: TGTGCCAGCAGTTATCGACAGCTCACTGAAGCTTTCTTT. Its protein product is CASSYRQLTEAFF.

This clonotype was seen a handful of times. The rearrangement joins TRBV5-1 to TRBJ2-5, with D maybe TRBD2 (6 bases). There are 16 residues in the CDR3. The germline gives CDR1 SGHRS, CDR2 YFSETQ. V was cut by 5 bases and J by 5 bases, with 22 bases left in between. CDR3 nucleotide sequence: TGCGCCAGCAGGGGGAGGCTGCTAGCCCGTTTGGAGACCCAGTACTTC. Its protein is CASRGRLLARLETQYF.

This sequence joins TRBV10-3 and TRBJ2-7, with 8 bases aligning to TRBD1. Germline assignment: CDR1 ENHRY and CDR2 SYGVKD. The CDR3 runs to 13 residues. Trimming cost V 4 bases and J 6 bases; bases outside gene matches: 5. CDR3 sequence (DNA): TGTGCCATCAGTGGGGACAGGCGGGCCGAGCAGTACTTC. As protein: CAISGDRRAEQYF.

The chain couples TRBV27 to TRBJ2-7, with D possibly matching TRBD1 (6 bases). This CDR3 spans 14 amino acids. V was pared by 6 bases and J by 1 base, with 13 bases between. Germline V gene lookup returns CDR1 MNHEY and CDR2 SMNVEV (reference sequence). CDR3 bases: TGTGCCAGCAGCGGCTATACAGGGTCCTACGAGCAGTACTTC. The encoded protein is CASSGYTGSYEQYF.

CDR3 sequence (DNA): TGTGCCAGTAGCACTCAGGGGGCGACGAACACTGAAGCTTTCTTT. Translated, it gives CASSTQGATNTEAFF. The gene calls are TRBV19 and TRBJ1-1; TRBD1 matches 8 bases. CDR1 and CDR2 (germline): LNHDA, SQIVND (reference sequence). V was clipped by 6 bases and J by 1 base; unmatched bases: 7. The CDR3 has 15 residues.

The table lists this clonotype with a few counts. This chain joins TRBV10-3 and TRBJ2-3, with D perhaps matching TRBD2 (5 bases). V dropped 8 bases and J dropped 1 base, with 7 bases sitting between them. Germline lookup yields CDR1 ENHRY and CDR2 SYGVKD. The CDR3 has 12 residues. CDR3 bases: TGTGCCATCTTCGGGGGCACAGATACGCAGTATTTT. Protein product: CAIFGGTDTQYF.

A few counts support this clonotype. The V and J genes are TRBV25-1 and TRBJ2-1; 11 nucleotides agree with TRBD2. V lost 8 bases to trimming and J lost 0 bases; unmatched junction nucleotides: 6. The CDR3 runs to 16 residues. Germline V gene lookup returns CDR1 MGHDK and CDR2 SYGVNS. The CDR3 coding sequence is TGTGCCAGCGGATCTAGCGGGGGGAGCTCCTACAATGAGCAGTTCTTC. This gives the protein CASGSSGGSSYNEQFF.

This clonotype came up a few times. J is TRBJ2-7 and V is TRBV20-1; 13 nucleotides line up with TRBD2. The V gene's germline CDR1 is DFQATT and CDR2 SNEGSKA (reference sequence). After removal of 6 bases from V and 3 bases from J, the junction contained 14 bases not matched to a gene. The CDR3 has 17 amino acids. The CDR3, as DNA: TGCAGTGCCCGCACGACTAGCGGGGGGTCGATGGGCTACGAGCAGTACTTC. This translates into CSARTTSGGSMGYEQYF.

This clonotype has at least ten counts. V gene TRBV6-2 or TRBV6-3 combines with J gene TRBJ2-7; weak D call: TRBD1 (6 bases). The CDR3 spans 12 residues. The germline V gene has CDR1 MNHEY and CDR2 SVGEGT. V was cut by 7 bases and J by 9 bases, with 16 bases left in between. The CDR3 is CASISVGTTQYF. The DNA for the CDR3 is TGTGCCAGCATCTCAGTCGGGACAACGCAGTACTTC.

This clonotype was recorded a few times. The rearrangement uses TRBV5-1 and TRBJ2-2; D tentatively reads TRBD1 or TRBD2 (5 bases each). V was clipped by 6 bases and J by 0 bases, with 15 bases between them. Germline assignment: CDR1 SGHRS and CDR2 YFSETQ. The CDR3 spans 16 residues. The CDR3 nucleotides are TGCGCCAGCACCTCCGGGACCCTAACGAACACCGGGGAGCTGTTTTTT. Translating gives CASTSGTLTNTGELFF.